The next 9 T cell receptor beta chains were all read from a single sample in a study of HIV-infected patients and healthy controls. One entry per CDR3 protein, called by TCRdb with MiXCR from the 5' RACE reads. This table holds around 64,000 distinct CDR3 sequences, around 16% found once. The sample consisted of CD4+ T cells from blood. Source of these receptors: a human donor in good health.

Ten or more counts support this clonotype. The chain combines TRBV7-2 with TRBJ1-1; D might be TRBD1 (6 bases). V shed 2 bases and J shed 3 bases, with 7 bases lying between them. Germline V lookup: CDR1 SGHTA, CDR2 FQGNSA. The CDR3 totals 13 residues. In DNA, the CDR3 is TGTGCCAGCAGCTTACAGGGGTACACTGAAGCTTTCTTT. Translating gives CASSLQGYTEAFF.

At least ten counts were recorded for this clonotype. This chain joins TRBV12-3 or TRBV12-4 and TRBJ1-4; D uncertain. V was pared by 8 bases and J by 5 bases, with 15 bases between. The CDR3 has 14 amino acids. The CDR3 DNA follows: TGTGCCAGCGGCTCCGGACGGTCCAATGAAAAACTGTTTTTT. This translates into CASGSGRSNEKLFF.

There are a few counts of this clonotype. The chain joins TRBV20-1 to TRBJ2-7; 7 bases map to TRBD1. Losses at the gene ends were 6 bases for V and 5 bases for J; bases not matched to a gene: 13. This CDR3 comprises 14 residues. Germline V gene lookup returns CDR1 DFQATT and CDR2 SNEGSKA (reference sequence). CDR3 DNA sequence: TGCAGTGCCGACCAGACAGGGCGGAAGAACGAGCAGTACTTC. Protein sequence: CSADQTGRKNEQYF.

This clonotype was seen more than once but under ten times. The CDR3 loop reads CASSFFVASGRAGDTQYF. The CDR3 DNA sequence: TGTGCCAGCAGTTTCTTTGTCGCTAGCGGGAGGGCCGGAGATACGCAGTATTTT. This chain connects TRBV12-3 or TRBV12-4 to TRBJ2-3; 12 nucleotides line up with TRBD2. This CDR3 has 18 amino acids. J gave up 5 bases and V 3 bases, and 12 bases lay outside the gene matches.

This clonotype was counted between two and nine times. The rearrangement joins TRBV6-2 or TRBV6-3 to TRBJ1-5, with 7 bases aligning to TRBD1. The CDR3 is made up of 21 amino acids. Losses at the gene ends were 4 bases for V and 2 bases for J; bases not matched to a gene: 23. From germline, CDR1 is MNHEY and CDR2 SVGEGT. The CDR3 here is CASSSYPLTGNKEVGNQPQHF. The CDR3 nucleotides read TGTGCCAGCAGTTCCTACCCCCTGACAGGGAACAAAGAGGTGGGCAATCAGCCCCAGCATTTT.

This clonotype was counted at least ten times. This chain uses TRBV11-2 with TRBJ2-5; D gene uncertain. The CDR3 loop spans 14 amino acids. The ends were cut back, 0 bases at V and 7 bases at J, with 12 bases in the middle. Per germline, CDR1 SGHAT and CDR2 FQNNGV. The CDR3 DNA follows: TGTGCCAGCAGCTTAGACGGGCTAGTCGGGACCCAGTACTTC. Protein product: CASSLDGLVGTQYF.

In this sample, this clonotype turned up many times. This chain uses TRBV5-4 with TRBJ2-1, with D perhaps TRBD2 (6 bases). This CDR3 has 15 amino acids. The V gene lost 5 bases and the J gene lost 0 bases, with 12 bases spanning the gap. Germline V gene sequence: CDR1 SGHNT, CDR2 YYREEE (reference sequence). The CDR3 here is CASRVSGSSYNEQFF. The DNA for the CDR3 is TGTGCCAGCAGGGTTAGCGGAAGCTCCTACAATGAGCAGTTCTTC.

The CDR3 nucleotides are TGTGCCAGCAGTTTATCTTTCAGGGGGGATGGCTACACCTTC. This translates into CASSLSFRGDGYTF. The chain combines TRBV27 with TRBJ1-2; 7 bases map to TRBD1. The germline V gene has CDR1 MNHEY and CDR2 SMNVEV (reference sequence). V lost 0 bases and J lost 6; bases outside the gene matches: 4. The CDR3 length is 14 residues.

This clonotype was counted ten times or more. This CDR3 is CASSFGTSGRRDTQYF. The DNA of the CDR3 is TGTGCCAGCAGTTTCGGGACTAGCGGGAGGAGAGATACGCAGTATTTT. The chain joins TRBV28 to TRBJ2-3; 15 bases are a match to TRBD2. CDR1 is MDHEN and CDR2 is SYDVKM in the germline V gene. CDR3 length equals 16 residues. V lost 3 bases and J lost 5; bases outside the gene matches: 3.